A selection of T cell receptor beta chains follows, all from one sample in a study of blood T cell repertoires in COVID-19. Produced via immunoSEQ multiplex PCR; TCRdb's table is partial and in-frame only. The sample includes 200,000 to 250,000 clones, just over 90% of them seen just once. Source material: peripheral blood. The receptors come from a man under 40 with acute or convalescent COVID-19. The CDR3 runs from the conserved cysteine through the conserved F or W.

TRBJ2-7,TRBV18,CASSPSDRVYEQYF
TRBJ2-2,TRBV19,CASSQLAGATDTGELFF
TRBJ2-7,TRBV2,CASSVSRTYEQYF
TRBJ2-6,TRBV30,CAWTRQGRDGANVLTF
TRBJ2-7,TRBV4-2,CASSATGTGPEQYF
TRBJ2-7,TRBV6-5,CASRTGTDPTEQYF
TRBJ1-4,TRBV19,CASKTLEATNEKLFF
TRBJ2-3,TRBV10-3,CAISGGQGVDTQYF
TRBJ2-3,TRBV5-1,CASSLSERADTQYF
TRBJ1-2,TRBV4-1,CASSQPPGRAGYGYTF
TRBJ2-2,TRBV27,CASSFRGGELFF
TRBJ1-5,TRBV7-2,CASSLQGTSNQPQHF
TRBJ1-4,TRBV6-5,CASIFGATNEKLFF
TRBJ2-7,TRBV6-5,CASMRGDSSSYEQYF
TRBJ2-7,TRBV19,CASSGTGTYEQYF
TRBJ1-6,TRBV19,CASSIYRSYNSPLHF
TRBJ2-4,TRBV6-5,CASSSRGLSKNIQYF
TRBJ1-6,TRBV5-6,CASSLGGANSPLHF
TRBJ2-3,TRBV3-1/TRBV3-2,CASSQESLQHTDTQYF
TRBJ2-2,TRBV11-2,CASSLGVTGELFF
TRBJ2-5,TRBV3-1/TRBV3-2,CASSSTTGIIQYF
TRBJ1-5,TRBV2,CASSDSQPQHF
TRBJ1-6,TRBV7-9,CASSQQGAHSPLHF
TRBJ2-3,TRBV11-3,CASSLGPGVDNTDTQYF
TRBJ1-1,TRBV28,CASSPSYLNTEAFF
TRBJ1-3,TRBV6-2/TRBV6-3,CASSKTAVSGNTIYF
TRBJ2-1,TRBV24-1,CATSDTGGYNEQFF
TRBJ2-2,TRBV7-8,CASSLGLTTGELFF
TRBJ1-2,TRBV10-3,CATMREVVNRQATNYGYTF
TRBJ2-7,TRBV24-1,CATLPPGPFTYEQYF
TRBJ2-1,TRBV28,CASKGEGGWDEQFF
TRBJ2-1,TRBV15,CATSRTTNEQFF
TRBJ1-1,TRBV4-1,CASSQASLQNTEAFF
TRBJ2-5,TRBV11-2,CASSLGRGETQYF
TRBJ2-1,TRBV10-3,CAISESTSGSRMFF
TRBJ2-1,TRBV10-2,CASIIEQFF
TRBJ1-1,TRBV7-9,CASSSRGLVNTEAFF
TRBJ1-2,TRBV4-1,CASSQDHRRFYGYTF
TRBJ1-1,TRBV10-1,CASSERRERRTEAFF
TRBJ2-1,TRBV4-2,CASSQGVVLGDEQFF
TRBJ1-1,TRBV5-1,CASSLVGTDSNTEAFF
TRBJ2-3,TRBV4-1,CASSQGRGPSTDTQYF
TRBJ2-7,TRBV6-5,CASRTDSPYEQYF
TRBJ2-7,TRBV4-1,CASKQGATAYEQYF